This T cell receptor beta chain was recorded in a study of T-cell reconstitution after alpha-beta-depleted transplantation in children (dated by TCRdb to about 2016). Notes on the research overall: Using TCR repertoire profiling, the study followed T-cell immune reconstitution in a quantitative way in children after TCRalphabeta/CD19-depleted allogeneic hematopoietic cell transplantation.

Including the terminal cysteine and phenylalanine, the CDR3 comprises 14 residues. The DNA shown is the 42-base CDR3, in frame from base 1. A distance of 16 bases separates the germline ends of V and J, which lose 7 bases and 3 bases respectively. CDR1 is given as SQVTM and CDR2 as ANQGSEA, both from the germline V gene. The treatment or condition label for this specimen denotes: allogeneic hematopoietic cell transplantation with graft depleted of TCRalphabeta T cells and CD19 B cells. TCRalphabeta/CD19-depleted allogeneic hematopoietic cell grafts were given to the transplant recipients, all of whom were children. Library method: PCR. Instrument used: Illumina HiSeq 2500. TCR library preparation used molecular barcoding, with unique molecular identifiers applied to normalize quantification of the TCRbeta repertoire. TCRdb applied fastp at Q25 and MiXCR to the public reads, then kept only in-frame beta chains. Every entry covers one CDR3 protein and lists the most common genes and DNA from its rows. For this sample there are about 120,000 distinct CDR3 sequences; 23% appear just once. The top ten clones comprise 10% of the sample.

A remark on this clonotype: It has no known antigen specificity. No base quality information exists; no much larger clone differs at one position.

Study-wide conclusions, independent of this receptor: The frequencies of hyperexpanded clones fell over the following months, and after one year, T-cell counts and TCRbeta diversity were mostly attributed to newly produced T cells. In some patients, the high TCRbeta diversity seen at day 60 was put down to recipient T cells and intrathymic progenitors that had survived conditioning. The apparently early alphabetaT-cell count recovery about two months after transplant was reportedly dependent on only several hundred rapidly expanded clones derived from non-depleted graft cells.

The rearranged chain carries TRBV29-1 and TRBJ2-1, with a tentative D gene TRBD1 over 7 matching bases. This clonotype was obtained from a male patient between 2 and 15 years old who had a stem cell transplant for chronic granulomatous disease, so the T cells may come from the graft donor. Sequencing was performed on PBMCs, mostly from graft donor cells, taken 180 days after TCRalphabeta/CD19-depleted stem cell transplant. The nucleotides read TGCAGCGCCTTGTCAGGGGGGTACTACAATGAGCAGTTCTTC. Its protein product is CSALSGGYYNEQFF.